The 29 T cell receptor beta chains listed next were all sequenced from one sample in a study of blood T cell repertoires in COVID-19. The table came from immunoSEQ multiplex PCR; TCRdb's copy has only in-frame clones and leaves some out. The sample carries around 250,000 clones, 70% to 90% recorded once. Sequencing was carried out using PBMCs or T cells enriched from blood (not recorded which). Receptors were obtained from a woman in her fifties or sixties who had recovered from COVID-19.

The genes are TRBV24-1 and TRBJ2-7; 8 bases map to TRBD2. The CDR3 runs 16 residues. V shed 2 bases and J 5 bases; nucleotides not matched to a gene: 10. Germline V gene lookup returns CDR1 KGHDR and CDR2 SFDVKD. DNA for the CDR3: TGTGCCACCAGTGATTCAAGTAGCGGGACGGGCCACGAGCAGTACTTC. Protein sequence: CATSDSSSGTGHEQYF.

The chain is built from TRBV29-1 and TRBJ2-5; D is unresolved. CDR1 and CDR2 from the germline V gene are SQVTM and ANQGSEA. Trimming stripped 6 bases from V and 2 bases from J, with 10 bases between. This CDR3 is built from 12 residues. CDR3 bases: TGCAGCGTCACCTCTACGCAAGAGACCCAGTACTTC. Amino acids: CSVTSTQETQYF.

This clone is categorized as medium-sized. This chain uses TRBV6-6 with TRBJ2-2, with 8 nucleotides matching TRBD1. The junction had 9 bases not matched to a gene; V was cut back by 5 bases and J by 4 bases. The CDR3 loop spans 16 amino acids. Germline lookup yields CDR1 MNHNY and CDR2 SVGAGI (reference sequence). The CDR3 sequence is CASSQRTGKTTGELFF. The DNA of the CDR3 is TGTGCCAGCAGTCAACGGACAGGGAAGACCACCGGGGAGCTGTTTTTT.

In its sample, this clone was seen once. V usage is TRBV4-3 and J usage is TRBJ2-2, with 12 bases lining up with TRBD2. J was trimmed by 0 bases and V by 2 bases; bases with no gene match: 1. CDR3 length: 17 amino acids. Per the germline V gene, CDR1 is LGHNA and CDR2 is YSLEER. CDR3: CASSQRTSGANTGELFF. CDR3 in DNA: TGCGCCAGCAGCCAACGGACTAGCGGGGCGAACACCGGGGAGCTGTTTTTT.

CDR3 nucleotide sequence: TGTGCCAGTAGTCCTGGGACAGGGAAGATCTCTAATGAAAAACTGTTTTTT. Translating it yields CASSPGTGKISNEKLFF. The rearrangement joins TRBV19 to TRBJ1-4; 9 nucleotides agree with TRBD1. CDR3 length equals 17 residues. Per germline, CDR1 LNHDA and CDR2 SQIVND (reference sequence). The V gene end was trimmed by 5 bases and the J gene end by 3 bases; junction bases not matched to a gene: 10.

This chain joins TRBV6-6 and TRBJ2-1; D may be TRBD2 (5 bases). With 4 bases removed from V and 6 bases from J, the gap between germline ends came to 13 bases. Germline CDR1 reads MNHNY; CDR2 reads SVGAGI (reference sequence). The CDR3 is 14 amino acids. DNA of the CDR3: TGTGCCAGCAGTTTCGGAGAGGCGGGCAATGAGCAGTTCTTC. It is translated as CASSFGEAGNEQFF.

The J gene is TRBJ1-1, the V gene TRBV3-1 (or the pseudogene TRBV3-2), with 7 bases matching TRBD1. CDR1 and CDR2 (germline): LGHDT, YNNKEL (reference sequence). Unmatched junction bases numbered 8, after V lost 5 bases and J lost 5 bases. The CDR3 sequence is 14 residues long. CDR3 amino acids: CASSYTGDGTEAFF. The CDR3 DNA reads TGTGCCAGCAGCTACACAGGGGATGGGACTGAAGCTTTCTTT.

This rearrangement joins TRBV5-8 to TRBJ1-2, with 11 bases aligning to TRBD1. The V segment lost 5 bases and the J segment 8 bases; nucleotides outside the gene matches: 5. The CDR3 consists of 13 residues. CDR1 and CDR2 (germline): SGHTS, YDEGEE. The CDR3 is CASRWTGGAGYTF. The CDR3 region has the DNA TGTGCCAGCAGATGGACAGGGGGCGCCGGCTACACCTTC.

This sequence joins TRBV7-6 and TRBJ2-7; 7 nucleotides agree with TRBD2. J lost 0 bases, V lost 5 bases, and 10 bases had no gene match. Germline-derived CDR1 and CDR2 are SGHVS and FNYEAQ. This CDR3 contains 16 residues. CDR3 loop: CASSTTTSDHSYEQYF. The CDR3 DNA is TGTGCCAGCAGCACGACCACTAGCGACCACTCCTACGAGCAGTACTTC.

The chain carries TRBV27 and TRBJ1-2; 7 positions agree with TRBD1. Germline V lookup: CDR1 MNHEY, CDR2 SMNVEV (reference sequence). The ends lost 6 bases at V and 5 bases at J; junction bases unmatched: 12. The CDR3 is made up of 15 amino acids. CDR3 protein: CASSRDSRATYGYTF. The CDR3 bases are TGTGCCAGCAGCAGGGACAGCCGAGCCACTTATGGCTACACCTTC.

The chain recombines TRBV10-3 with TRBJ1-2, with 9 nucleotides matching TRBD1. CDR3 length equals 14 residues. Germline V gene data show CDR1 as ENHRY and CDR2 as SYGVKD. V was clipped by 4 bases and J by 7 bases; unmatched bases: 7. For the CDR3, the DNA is TGTGCCATCAGTGCGAGGACAGGGGAACGTGGCTACACCTTC. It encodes CAISARTGERGYTF.

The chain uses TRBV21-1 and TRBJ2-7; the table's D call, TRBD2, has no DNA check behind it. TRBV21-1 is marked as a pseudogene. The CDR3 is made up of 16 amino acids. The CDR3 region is CASSPPRGGRTYEQYF. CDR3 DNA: TGTGCCAGCAGCCCTCCCCGGGGGGGACGGACCTACGAGCAGTACTTC.

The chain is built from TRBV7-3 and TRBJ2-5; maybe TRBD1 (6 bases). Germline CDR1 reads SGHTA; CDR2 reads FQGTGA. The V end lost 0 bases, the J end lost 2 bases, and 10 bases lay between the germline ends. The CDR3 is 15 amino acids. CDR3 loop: CASSLTGQTQETQYF. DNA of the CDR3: TGTGCCAGCAGCTTAACGGGACAAACTCAAGAGACCCAGTACTTC.

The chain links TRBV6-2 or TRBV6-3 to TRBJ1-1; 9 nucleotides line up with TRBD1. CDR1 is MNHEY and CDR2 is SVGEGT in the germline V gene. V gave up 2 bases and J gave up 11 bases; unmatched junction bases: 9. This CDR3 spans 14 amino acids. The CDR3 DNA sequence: TGTGCCAGCAGTTACACAAAACGGGACAGGGAGGCTTTCTTT. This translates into CASSYTKRDREAFF.

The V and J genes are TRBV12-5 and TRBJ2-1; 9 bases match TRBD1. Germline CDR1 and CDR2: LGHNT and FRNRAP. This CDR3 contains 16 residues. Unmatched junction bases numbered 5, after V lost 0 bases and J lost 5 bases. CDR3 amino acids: CASGLVPGTGNNEQFF. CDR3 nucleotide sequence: TGTGCTAGTGGTTTGGTACCAGGGACAGGGAACAATGAGCAGTTCTTC.

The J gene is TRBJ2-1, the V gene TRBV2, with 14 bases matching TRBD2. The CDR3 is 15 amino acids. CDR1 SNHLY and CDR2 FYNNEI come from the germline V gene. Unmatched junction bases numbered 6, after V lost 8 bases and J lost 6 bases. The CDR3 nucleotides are TGTGCCAGCGGAGAAGGGACTAGCGGGAGCAATGAGCAGTTCTTC. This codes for CASGEGTSGSNEQFF.

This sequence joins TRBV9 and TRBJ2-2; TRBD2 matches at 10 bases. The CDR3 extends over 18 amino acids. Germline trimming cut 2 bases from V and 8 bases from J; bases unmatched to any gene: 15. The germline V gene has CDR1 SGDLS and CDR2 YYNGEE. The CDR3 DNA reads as TGTGCCAGCAGCGTCGATCCGGGTTCGCCTAGCGGGAGAGGGGAGCTGTTTTTT. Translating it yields CASSVDPGSPSGRGELFF.

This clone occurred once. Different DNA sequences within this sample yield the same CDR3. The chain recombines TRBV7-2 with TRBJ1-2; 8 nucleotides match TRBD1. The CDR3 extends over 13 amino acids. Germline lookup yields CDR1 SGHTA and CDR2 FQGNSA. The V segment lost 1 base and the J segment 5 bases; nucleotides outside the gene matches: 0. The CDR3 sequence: CASSLGQGYGYTF. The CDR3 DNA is TGTGCCAGCAGCTTAGGACAGGGGTATGGCTACACCTTC. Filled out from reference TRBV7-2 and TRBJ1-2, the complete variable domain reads GAGVSQSPSNKVTEKGKDVELRCDPISGHTALYWYRQSLGQGLEFLIYFQGNSAPDKSGLPSDRFSAERTGGSVSTLTIQRTQQEDSAVYLCASSLGQGYGYTFGSGTRLTVV.

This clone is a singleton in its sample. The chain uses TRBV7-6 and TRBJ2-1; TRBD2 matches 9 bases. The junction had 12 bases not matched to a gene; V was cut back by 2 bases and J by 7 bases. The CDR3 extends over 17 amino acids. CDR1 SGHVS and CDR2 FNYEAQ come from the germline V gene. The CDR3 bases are TGTGCCAGCAGCTTATCGGGGACTAGCTGGGACGGGAATGAGCAGTTCTTC. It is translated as CASSLSGTSWDGNEQFF.

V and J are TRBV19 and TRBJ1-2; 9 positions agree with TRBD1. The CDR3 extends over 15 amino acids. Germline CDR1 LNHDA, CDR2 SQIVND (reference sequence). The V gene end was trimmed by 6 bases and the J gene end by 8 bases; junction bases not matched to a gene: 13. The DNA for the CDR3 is TGTGCCAGTAGGGAACGAACAGGGGGCGTCGGAGGCTACACCTTC. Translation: CASRERTGGVGGYTF.

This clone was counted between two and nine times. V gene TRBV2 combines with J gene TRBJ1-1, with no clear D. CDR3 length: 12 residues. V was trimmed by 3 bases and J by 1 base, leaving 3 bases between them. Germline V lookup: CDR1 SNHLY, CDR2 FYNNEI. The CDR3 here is CASSEANTEAFF. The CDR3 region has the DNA TGTGCCAGCAGTGAGGCGAACACTGAAGCTTTCTTT.

CDR3 nucleotides: TGTGCCAGCAGCACGGGACTCTGGGATACGCAGTATTTT. It encodes CASSTGLWDTQYF. The rearrangement uses TRBV11-3 and TRBJ2-3; D possibly corresponds to TRBD2 (6 bases). CDR3 size: 13 residues. The V end lost 5 bases, the J end lost 6 bases, and 12 bases lay between the germline ends. Germline values: CDR1 SGHNT, CDR2 YENEEA.

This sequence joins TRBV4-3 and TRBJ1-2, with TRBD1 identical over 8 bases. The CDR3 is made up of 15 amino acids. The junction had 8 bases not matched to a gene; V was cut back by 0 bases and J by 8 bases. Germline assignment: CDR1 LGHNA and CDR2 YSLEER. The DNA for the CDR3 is TGCGCCAGCAGCCAAGAGGCGGACAGGGTGAAGGGCTACACCTTC. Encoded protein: CASSQEADRVKGYTF.

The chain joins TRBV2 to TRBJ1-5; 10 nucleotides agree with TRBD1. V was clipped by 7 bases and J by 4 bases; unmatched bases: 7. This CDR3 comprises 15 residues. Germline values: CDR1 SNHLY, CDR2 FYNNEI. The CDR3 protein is CASKSRDRGNQPQHF. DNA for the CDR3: TGTGCCAGCAAGTCCCGGGACAGGGGTAATCAGCCCCAGCATTTT. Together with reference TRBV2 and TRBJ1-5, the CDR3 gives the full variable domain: EPEVTQTPSHQVTQMGQEVILRCVPISNHLYFYWYRQILGQKVEFLVSFYNNEISEKSEIFDDQFSVERPDGSNFTLKIRSTKLEDSAMYFCASKSRDRGNQPQHFGDGTRLSIL.

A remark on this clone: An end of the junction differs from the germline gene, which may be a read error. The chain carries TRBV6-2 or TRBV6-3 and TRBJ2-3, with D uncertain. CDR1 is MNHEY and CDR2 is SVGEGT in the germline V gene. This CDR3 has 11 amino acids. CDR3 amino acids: CASSHTNTQYF. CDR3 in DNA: TGTGCCAGCAGCCACACAAATACGCAGTATTTT.

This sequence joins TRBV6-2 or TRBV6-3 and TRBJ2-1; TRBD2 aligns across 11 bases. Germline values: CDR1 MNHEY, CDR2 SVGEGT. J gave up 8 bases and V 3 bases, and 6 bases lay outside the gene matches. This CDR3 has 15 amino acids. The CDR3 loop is CASSYLAGGGDEQFF. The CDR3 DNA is TGTGCCAGCAGTTATCTAGCGGGAGGCGGAGATGAGCAGTTCTTC.

The CDR3 DNA reads TGCGCCAGCAGCTTGAGTGTCTCCCAGGACACAGATACGCAGTATTTT. Translated, it gives CASSLSVSQDTDTQYF. The J gene is TRBJ2-3, the V gene TRBV5-1; D unresolved. Per germline, CDR1 SGHRS and CDR2 YFSETQ. The V gene lost 1 base and the J gene lost 2 bases, with 14 bases spanning the gap. The CDR3 consists of 16 residues.

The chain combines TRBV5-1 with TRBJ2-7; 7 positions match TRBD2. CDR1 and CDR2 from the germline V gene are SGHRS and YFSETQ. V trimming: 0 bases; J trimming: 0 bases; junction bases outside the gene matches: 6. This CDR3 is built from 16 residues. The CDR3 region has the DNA TGCGCCAGCAGCTTGGACGGGGGGACCGCCTCCTACGAGCAGTACTTC. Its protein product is CASSLDGGTASYEQYF. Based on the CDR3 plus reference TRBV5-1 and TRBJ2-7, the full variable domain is KAGVTQTPRYLIKTRGQQVTLSCSPISGHRSVSWYQQTPGQGLQFLFEYFSETQRNKGNFPGRFSGRQFSNSRSEMNVSTLELGDSALYLCASSLDGGTASYEQYFGPGTRLTVT.

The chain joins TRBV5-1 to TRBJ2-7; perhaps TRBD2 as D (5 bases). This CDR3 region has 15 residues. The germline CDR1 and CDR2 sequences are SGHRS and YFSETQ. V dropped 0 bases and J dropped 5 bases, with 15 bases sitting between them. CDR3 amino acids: CASSLERPEWDEQYF. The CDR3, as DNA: TGCGCCAGCAGCTTGGAGCGGCCCGAGTGGGACGAGCAGTACTTC.